This T cell receptor (beta chain) appears in the sequencing data of a study of lung T cells in sarcoidosis with Löfgren's syndrome. The germline gives CDR1 KGHSH, CDR2 LQKENI. V was pared by 3 bases and J by 3 bases, with 9 bases between. This CDR3 is built from 13 residues. From the reads, TCRdb called clonotypes with MiXCR, one entry per CDR3 protein. The top ten clones hold under 3% of a sample with about 63,000 distinct CDR3 sequences, around 20% of them seen once. Comment on this clonotype: It may be a read error: a sequence one base away is much more abundant.

Source material: CD4+ T cells from PBMCs. The sequence was collected from a human donor with sarcoidosis (Löfgren's syndrome or another form), or a control subject (not recorded which). The V call is TRBV18, the J call TRBJ2-7; D call uncertain. The CDR3 bases are TGTGCCAGCTCACCTCCCAGGTACTACGAGCAGTACTTC. Translation gives CASSPPRYYEQYF.